The clone carrying this TCR beta chain has a count of ten or more. Its antigen is not known. This specimen comes from a study of T cells in Graves' hyperthyroidism and ophthalmopathy. Study-wide results and limits: Most thyroid clonotypes that were expanded above 0.001 also turned up in blood. Ophthalmopathy could be told apart from stable hyperthyroidism with a 13 V-J model.

Authors of the study amplified TCR beta CDR3 regions from RNA transcripts. HTBI primers drove first-round RT-PCR of the TCR CDR3. From the multiplex PCR reads, TCRdb called clonotypes with MiXCR, one entry per CDR3 protein. Found here are roughly 200,000 distinct CDR3 sequences, about 15% of them singletons; the top ten hold about 50%. Stable disease denoted Graves' hyperthyroidism without ophthalmopathy progression within 18 months. Sequenced material: blood. The sequence came from a woman aged 50 to 60 with Graves' hyperthyroidism.

The DNA for the CDR3 is TGCGCCAGCAGTGAGTCGGCCTGGAACTATGGCTACACCTTC. Amino acid sequence: CASSESAWNYGYTF. The genes are TRBV10-2 and TRBJ1-2; D not resolved. CDR1 and CDR2 (germline): WSHSY, SAAADI. This CDR3 region has 14 residues. Trimming took 0 bases from V and 2 from J, leaving 7 bases between them.